These 31 T cell receptor beta chains came from one sample sequenced in a study of T cells expressing NK-cell markers. Using the 5' RACE reads, TCRdb records one entry per CDR3 protein without DNA. This sample's table has some 600,000 distinct CDR3 sequences. The sequencing sample was made of blood T cells: a sorted CD56 or NKG2C T cell subset, CD4+ or CD8+ T cells, or bulk PBMC T cells (not recorded which). The receptors derive from a young man in good health.

Here the CDR3 reads CSARVGGPLTGELFF. The chain has TRBV20-1 and TRBJ2-2; TCRdb outputs TRBD1, but without DNA this stays unchecked. Germline CDR1 and CDR2: DFQATT and SNEGSKA (reference sequence). The CDR3 extends over 15 amino acids.

This chain connects TRBV12-3 or TRBV12-4 to TRBJ2-5; TCRdb's D call of TRBD2 is untestable without DNA. The CDR3 length is 12 residues. CDR3 sequence: CASKRDLETQYF.

This chain connects TRBV9 to TRBJ1-1. Germline V gene sequence: CDR1 SGDLS, CDR2 YYNGEE. This CDR3 spans 15 amino acids. CDR3 in amino acids: CASSTGRLGNTEAFF.

The chain recombines TRBV29-1 with TRBJ2-1. Germline-derived CDR1 and CDR2 are SQVTM and ANQGSEA. The CDR3 contains 13 residues. The chain's CDR3 is CSVVKLLGNEQFF.

The chain recombines TRBV28 with TRBJ2-2; TCRdb's D call, TRBD1, is unchecked because there is no DNA. The CDR3 extends over 15 amino acids. Germline-derived CDR1 and CDR2 are MDHEN and SYDVKM. The CDR3 protein is CASSSTGLNTGELFF. Variable domain in full (rest from reference TRBV28 and TRBJ2-2): DVKVTQSSRYLVKRTGEKVFLECVQDMDHENMFWYRQDPGLGLRLIYFSYDVKMKEKGDIPEGYSVSREKKERFSLILESASTNQTSMYLCASSSTGLNTGELFFGEGSRLTVL.

V gene TRBV14 combines with J gene TRBJ2-3. Germline loops: CDR1 SGHDN, CDR2 FVKESK. This CDR3 contains 12 residues. This CDR3 reads CASSQAIDTQYF.

The chain carries TRBV29-1 and TRBJ1-5. The CDR3 has 13 amino acids. The V gene's germline CDR1 is SQVTM and CDR2 ANQGSEA. CDR3 sequence reads: CSVESQSGQPQHF.

This chain connects TRBV25-1 to TRBJ2-4; TCRdb outputs TRBD1, but without DNA this stays unchecked. Per the germline V gene, CDR1 is MGHDK and CDR2 is SYGVNS. The CDR3 has 15 amino acids. The CDR3: CASSGTDRGKNIQYF.

V usage is TRBV5-1 and J usage is TRBJ2-1; TCRdb reports TRBD2, a call that lacks DNA to check it against. This CDR3 has 15 amino acids. The germline CDR1 and CDR2 sequences are SGHRS and YFSETQ. This CDR3 is CASSVEAGGLGEQFF.

The rearrangement joins TRBV6-1 to TRBJ2-1; absent DNA, TCRdb's TRBD2 call cannot be checked. Germline V CDR1 and CDR2: MNHNS, SASEGT. The length of the CDR3 is 16 residues. This chain's CDR3 is CASSPLGSGRFPEQFF.

V is TRBV27 and J is TRBJ1-1. Germline CDR1 reads MNHEY; CDR2 reads SMNVEV (reference sequence). This CDR3 is built from 14 residues. The CDR3 region is CASSAAGQNTEAFF.

The rearrangement links TRBV9 to TRBJ2-2. The CDR3 is 15 residues long. CDR1 SGDLS and CDR2 YYNGEE come from the germline V gene. The CDR3 loop is CASSPAGVLTGELFF.

The chain joins TRBV12-3 or TRBV12-4 to TRBJ1-2; the TCRdb D gene call, TRBD1, has no DNA to confirm it. The CDR3 length is 15 residues. CDR3 protein: CASRGTTGGSYGYTF.

The J gene is TRBJ2-2, the V gene TRBV5-5; lacking DNA, the TRBD2 call made by TCRdb goes unchecked. CDR1 and CDR2 (germline): SGHKS, YYEKEE (reference sequence). CDR3 length: 18 residues. CDR3 amino acids: CASSLGLAGEWGTGELFF.

The chain recombines TRBV7-3 with TRBJ2-7; the D call of TRBD1 rests on TCRdb alone, since no DNA is present to check it. CDR1 is SGHTA, CDR2 FQGTGA, per germline. The length of the CDR3 is 14 residues. The CDR3 is CASSLGTGQFEQYF. Looking up the rest from reference TRBV7-3 and TRBJ2-7 gives the full variable domain: GAGVSQTPSNKVTEKGKYVELRCDPISGHTALYWYRQSLGQGPEFLIYFQGTGAADDSGLPNDRFFAVRPEGSVSTLKIQRTERGDSAVYLCASSLGTGQFEQYFGPGTRLTVT.

The rearrangement links TRBV7-6 to TRBJ2-2. Germline-derived CDR1 and CDR2 are SGHVS and FNYEAQ. The CDR3 extends over 13 amino acids. The CDR3 sequence is CASSARQTGELFF.

The rearrangement uses TRBV20-1 and TRBJ2-5; TCRdb proposes TRBD1, but this gene call is untestable without DNA. The CDR3 consists of 14 residues. Germline V gene lookup returns CDR1 DFQATT and CDR2 SNEGSKA (reference sequence). This CDR3 reads CSARVDRDQETQYF.

V usage is TRBV18 and J usage is TRBJ2-3; TCRdb indicates TRBD2, and absent DNA this call remains unverified. The CDR3 length is 16 residues. Looked up from germline, CDR1 is KGHSH and CDR2 is LQKENI. CDR3: CASSRLDEPFTDTQYF.

The chain joins TRBV5-1 to TRBJ2-3. This CDR3 comprises 13 residues. CDR1 is SGHRS, CDR2 YFSETQ, per germline. The CDR3: CASRPGRTDTQYF.

The chain combines TRBV11-2 with TRBJ2-5; TCRdb's assignment of TRBD2 cannot be checked, as there is no DNA. This CDR3 spans 15 amino acids. The V gene's germline CDR1 is SGHAT and CDR2 FQNNGV. This CDR3 reads CASASSGRAEETQYF. The entire variable domain, with the rest obtained from reference TRBV11-2 and TRBJ2-5, is as follows: EAGVAQSPRYKIIEKRQSVAFWCNPISGHATLYWYQQILGQGPKLLIQFQNNGVVDDSQLPKDRFSAERLKGVDSTLKIQPAKLEDSAVYLCASASSGRAEETQYFGPGTRLLVL.

The V call is TRBV10-3, the J call TRBJ2-1; with no DNA, the TCRdb D assignment of TRBD1 cannot be verified. The CDR3 is made up of 16 amino acids. Germline V gives CDR1 ENHRY, CDR2 SYGVKD. The CDR3 is CAISESVGQLYNEQFF.

The V and J genes are TRBV7-2 and TRBJ2-3. Germline CDR1 and CDR2: SGHTA and FQGNSA. This CDR3 contains 15 residues. The CDR3 reads CASSFNRWGTDTQYF.

V usage is TRBV7-2 and J usage is TRBJ2-3; TCRdb reports TRBD2, a call that lacks DNA to check it against. The germline gives CDR1 SGHTA, CDR2 FQGNSA. The CDR3 has 17 residues. The CDR3: CASSFSTSGSGGDTQYF.

The V gene is TRBV19, the J gene TRBJ1-5; TCRdb returns TRBD1, unconfirmable since there is no DNA. CDR3 length: 14 amino acids. Per germline, CDR1 LNHDA and CDR2 SQIVND (reference sequence). The CDR3 sequence is CASSITGRNQPQHF.

The rearrangement joins TRBV25-1 to TRBJ2-5. The CDR3 length is 14 residues. CDR1 and CDR2 (germline): MGHDK, SYGVNS. CDR3 region: CASSPLVYQETQYF.

The chain joins TRBV4-2 to TRBJ2-7; as DNA is missing, the TRBD1 call by TCRdb cannot be tested. Germline assignment: CDR1 LGHNA and CDR2 YNFKEQ. The CDR3 has 16 amino acids. CDR3 residues: CASSRDGTGVSYEQYF.

The chain links TRBV20-1 to TRBJ2-3; TCRdb calls TRBD2, which cannot be checked without DNA. This CDR3 is built from 15 residues. The V gene's germline CDR1 is DFQATT and CDR2 SNEGSKA (reference sequence). This CDR3 is CSARYAGGPTDTQYF.

The CDR3: CASSFRGQGVTYGYTF. The rearrangement joins TRBV12-3 or TRBV12-4 to TRBJ1-2; TCRdb returns TRBD1, unconfirmable since there is no DNA. The CDR3 totals 16 residues.

The chain has TRBV14 and TRBJ2-1. The CDR3 covers 15 residues. From germline, CDR1 is SGHDN and CDR2 FVKESK. The CDR3 is CASSQDDTSYNEQFF.

CDR3 sequence: CASSLPSGNEQYF. V is TRBV7-9 and J is TRBJ2-7; without DNA, the TCRdb call of TRBD1 cannot be checked. Looked up from germline, CDR1 is SEHNR and CDR2 is FQNEAQ (reference sequence). The CDR3 sequence is 13 residues long.

The gene calls are TRBV18 and TRBJ1-1. Germline V lookup: CDR1 KGHSH, CDR2 LQKENI. The CDR3 consists of 13 residues. The CDR3 here is CASSPPLGTEAFF.